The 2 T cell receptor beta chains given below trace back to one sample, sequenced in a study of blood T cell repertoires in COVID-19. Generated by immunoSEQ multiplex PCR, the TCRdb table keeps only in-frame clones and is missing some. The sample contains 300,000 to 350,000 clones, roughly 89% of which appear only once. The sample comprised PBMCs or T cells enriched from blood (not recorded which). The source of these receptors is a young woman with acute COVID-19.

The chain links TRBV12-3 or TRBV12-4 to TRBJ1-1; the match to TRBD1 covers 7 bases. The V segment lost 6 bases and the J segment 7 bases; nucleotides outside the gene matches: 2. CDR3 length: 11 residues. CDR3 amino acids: CASRRQGEAFF. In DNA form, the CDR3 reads TGTGCCAGCAGGCGACAGGGTGAAGCTTTCTTT.

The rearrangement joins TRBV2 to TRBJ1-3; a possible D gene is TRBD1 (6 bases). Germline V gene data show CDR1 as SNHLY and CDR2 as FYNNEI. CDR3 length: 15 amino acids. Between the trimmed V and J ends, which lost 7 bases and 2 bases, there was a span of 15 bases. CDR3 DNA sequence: TGTGCCAGCACAGTTACAGGGTCTCCTGGAAACACCATATATTTT. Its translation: CASTVTGSPGNTIYF.